This T cell receptor beta chain was identified in a study of T cell responses to AZD1222 COVID-19 vaccine (dated by TCRdb to about 2021). About the full investigation: TCR sequencing was performed for 230 to 250 trial participants, of whom around 200 were given two doses of AZD1222 and around 25 were given two doses of MenACWY control vaccine. Trial participants were enrolled by age into subgroups of 18-55, 56-69 and 70-plus years, and roughly 160, 29 and 62 TCR-sequenced participants, respectively, were included in these subgroups. Results and caveats for the whole study, not just this receptor: Because no day 14 peak-response samples were available, the repertoires could be characterized only after the peak T cell response. Only 5 to 7 AZD1222 recipients were SARS-CoV-2 seropositive at baseline, limiting conclusions about previously exposed vaccinees. Reportedly, close to half of the unique spike-specific TCRs recognized epitopes lying outside the regions that are mutated in the B.1.351 and B.1.1.7 variants. The whole spike protein was spanned by vaccine-associated CD4 TCRs, and dominant responses were seen in regions 160-218 and 743-854. Most participants were white British and females outnumbered males, and the authors suggested that clonal diversity may have been underestimated. In the small 56-69-year group, the increase in depth fell short of significance, most likely because of low power. After two AZD1222 doses, spike-specific TCR breadth and depth were significantly higher than at day 0 and than in MenACWY recipients.

Notes on this clone: Its cognate antigen has yet to be identified. The record has no base qualities; no much larger clone is one base away.

The CDR3 regions of human TCRbeta chains were analyzed by immunosequencing. The study's processing was this. TCRs in the repertoires were matched against a reference library of SARS-CoV-2-specific TCRs that had been generated with the MIRA antigen-specificity platform. Breadth meant the fraction of unique TCRs that were SARS-CoV-2-associated, whereas depth meant the fraction of total T cells that were SARS-CoV-2-associated. Using the MIRA data, each spike-specific TCR was assigned both to the spike region to which the TCR was reactive and to a CD4 or CD8 class. Log10-transformed breadth and depth values were compared by one-way ANOVA with Sidak's multiple comparisons tests. In its TCRdb copy, this immuneACCESS table keeps in-frame sequences only and misses some clones. Where compared with another copy, unresolved V genes explain less than half of these, and the others have no known cause. V and J calls and clone size follow that table, whereas D and trimming were derived from the DNA. The sample table records 97,000 or so clones; just over 90% of these occur just once. Of the sample, 8% to 8.5% falls within the top ten clones.

The time point label corresponds to: about 28 days (+/-7) after the second vaccine dose. AZD1222 recipients whose second dose came at about 4 weeks and those whose second dose came at about 12 weeks were combined into one group, since spike-specific TCR depth and breadth did not differ between the two schedules. The vaccinee samples were drawn from two UK trials, COV001 and COV002, one of which was a single-blind randomized controlled phase 2/3 trial testing AZD1222 (ChAdOx1 nCoV-19) in healthy adults. For TCRbeta chain sequencing, PBMC samples from trial participants were taken at day 0 and at day 28 after the second dose. The CDR3, cysteine through phenylalanine, is 15 amino acids long. Only the CDR3 part of the read is kept: 45 bases, read in frame from the first base. The germline ends are 12 bases apart after V is trimmed by 4 bases and J by 1 base. CDR1 and CDR2 are drawn from the germline V gene (reference sequence): LGHDT, YNNKEL.

The sequence joins TRBV3-1 (or the pseudogene TRBV3-2) to TRBJ2-3; the D gene cannot be resolved reliably. The TCR was taken from an adult who received the AZD1222 COVID-19 vaccine. The sequenced sample was peripheral blood, obtained 28 days after the second AZD1222 dose. The nucleotide sequence reads TGTGCCAGCAGCCCTCTCTACCTAGGCACAGATACGCAGTATTTT. Its translation is CASSPLYLGTDTQYF.